These 18 T cell receptor beta chains were all obtained from the same sample, sequenced in a study of shared clonotypes between healthy human individuals. Assay: immunoSEQ multiplex PCR; the TCRdb copy retains only in-frame clones and omits some. The repertoire includes some 800,000 clones, about 92% of them detected once, and approximately 25% sits in the top ten. Terminally differentiated effector memory CD45RA+ cells were excluded from the naive CD8 cells, which were CD45RO-negative and positively selected for CCR7. The sequenced material came from naive CD8+ T cells sorted from blood. The receptors come from a man aged 25 to 40 in good health.

Details on this clone: Different DNA sequences within this sample yield the same CDR3. The chain couples TRBV28 to TRBJ2-1; unclear D gene. The V end was cut by 3 bases, the J end by 7 bases, with 1 base between. The CDR3 has 10 amino acids. CDR1 MDHEN and CDR2 SYDVKM come from the germline V gene. In DNA form, the CDR3 reads TGTGCCAGCAGTTTTAATGAGCAGTTCTTC. It specifies CASSFNEQFF.

The rearrangement joins TRBV29-1 to TRBJ2-7, with D tentatively TRBD1 (5 bases). The V end was cut by 5 bases, the J end by 5 bases, with 19 bases between. This CDR3 has 14 amino acids. CDR1 is SQVTM and CDR2 is ANQGSEA in the germline V gene. The CDR3 bases are TGCAGCGTTCCGAAAGACAGACACCTCCACGAGCAGTACTTC. Protein product: CSVPKDRHLHEQYF.

This clone was observed a handful of times. V and J are TRBV2 and TRBJ1-1; D not resolved. This CDR3 has 11 residues. The ends were cut back, 6 bases at V and 4 bases at J, with 6 bases in the middle. The germline CDR1 and CDR2 sequences are SNHLY and FYNNEI. CDR3 amino acids: CASRESTEAFF. In DNA, the CDR3 is TGTGCCAGCAGGGAAAGCACTGAAGCTTTCTTT.

The chain couples TRBV27 to TRBJ1-4; possible D gene TRBD1, 6 bases. The CDR3 covers 15 residues. V gave up 6 bases and J gave up 0 bases, with 11 bases separating them. Per the germline V gene, CDR1 is MNHEY and CDR2 is SMNVEV (reference sequence). In DNA, the CDR3 is TGTGCCAGCAGGACAGGAGAATCAACTAATGAAAAACTGTTTTTT. As protein: CASRTGESTNEKLFF.

The V gene is TRBV5-5, the J gene TRBJ2-1; D possibly corresponds to TRBD1 (6 bases). The germline V and J ends were trimmed by 4 bases and 5 bases, with 10 bases remaining between them. CDR1 is SGHKS, CDR2 YYEKEE, per germline (reference sequence). CDR3 size: 13 residues. This CDR3 is CASSRTDDNEQFF. CDR3 coding DNA: TGTGCCAGCAGCAGGACAGACGACAATGAGCAGTTCTTC.

V usage is TRBV7-9 and J usage is TRBJ1-2; D is possibly TRBD1 (5 bases). This CDR3 spans 14 amino acids. The germline CDR1 and CDR2 sequences are SEHNR and FQNEAQ (reference sequence). V gave up 5 bases and J gave up 1 base, with 11 bases separating them. CDR3 coding DNA: TGTGCCAGCAGCCCGGACACTATTAACTATGGCTACACCTTC. It yields the protein CASSPDTINYGYTF.

V and J are TRBV7-3 and TRBJ2-7; D is undetermined. This CDR3 is 12 amino acids long. Germline CDR1 is SGHTA and CDR2 is FQGTGA. The germline V and J ends were trimmed by 0 bases and 6 bases, with 6 bases remaining between them. The CDR3 here is CASSLTGGEQYF. The CDR3 nucleotides read TGTGCCAGCAGCTTAACGGGTGGCGAGCAGTACTTC.

This clone was recorded only once. This chain connects TRBV29-1 to TRBJ1-1; D not certain. Trimming took 7 bases from V and 0 from J, leaving 12 bases between them. Germline lookup yields CDR1 SQVTM and CDR2 ANQGSEA. CDR3 length equals 13 residues. CDR3 in amino acids: CSGFLPMNTEAFF. CDR3 DNA: TGCAGCGGCTTTTTGCCAATGAACACTGAAGCTTTCTTT.

V gene TRBV5-8 combines with J gene TRBJ2-7, with 7 nucleotides matching TRBD2. The CDR3 has 13 amino acids. Looked up from germline, CDR1 is SGHTS and CDR2 is YDEGEE. V shed 10 bases, J shed 3 bases, and the junction held 10 bases outside the gene matches. The chain's CDR3 is CAGGVPGVYEQYF. In DNA form, the CDR3 reads TGTGCCGGGGGGGTCCCGGGAGTCTACGAGCAGTACTTC. The full variable domain, with the rest looked up from reference TRBV5-8 and TRBJ2-7, is EAGVTQSPTHLIKTRGQQATLRCSPISGHTSVYWYQQALGLGLQFLLWYDEGEERNRGNFPPRFSGRQFPNYSSELNVNALELEDSALYLCAGGVPGVYEQYFGPGTRLTVT.

CDR3 sequence (DNA): TGCAGCGTTGAAGCAAAAGCGGGCCTAAGGAATGAGCAGTTCTTC. Its protein is CSVEAKAGLRNEQFF. V and J are TRBV29-1 and TRBJ2-1, with TRBD2 as a possible D gene (6 bases). This CDR3 is built from 15 residues. The germline V gene encodes CDR1 SQVTM and CDR2 ANQGSEA. Trimming shortened V by 1 base and J by 7 bases, and 17 bases separated the two germline ends.

The chain carries TRBV5-1 and TRBJ2-1; D call uncertain. There are 14 residues in the CDR3. V lost 0 bases to trimming and J lost 2 bases, with 6 bases between them. Germline CDR1 SGHRS, CDR2 YFSETQ. The CDR3 DNA is TGCGCCAGCAGCTTGGCCGCTCCCTACAATGAGCAGTTCTTC. The encoded protein is CASSLAAPYNEQFF.

This chain uses TRBV4-1 with TRBJ2-7; D unresolved. There are 15 residues in the CDR3. Germline V lookup: CDR1 MGHRA, CDR2 YSYEKL. Trimming removed 0 bases from V and 0 bases from J, with 9 bases in between. In DNA form, the CDR3 reads TGCGCCAGCAGCCAAGATTTGGGTCTCTCCTACGAGCAGTACTTC. Translated, it gives CASSQDLGLSYEQYF.

This rearrangement joins TRBV9 to TRBJ2-4; 7 bases align to TRBD2. The junction had 5 bases not matched to a gene; V was cut back by 2 bases and J by 0 bases. This CDR3 region has 16 residues. The germline V gene has CDR1 SGDLS and CDR2 YYNGEE. The CDR3 sequence: CASSVGSGLAKNIQYF. CDR3 in DNA: TGTGCCAGCAGCGTGGGTAGCGGGTTAGCCAAAAACATTCAGTACTTC. The whole variable domain, remainder taken from reference TRBV9 and TRBJ2-4, is DSGVTQTPKHLITATGQRVTLRCSPRSGDLSVYWYQQSLDQGLQFLIQYYNGEERAKGNILERFSAQQFPDLHSELNLSSLELGDSALYFCASSVGSGLAKNIQYFGAGTRLSVL.

The chain uses TRBV6-5 and TRBJ2-7; 9 bases agree with TRBD2. The CDR3 runs 16 residues. Trimming removed 2 bases from V and 1 base from J; junction bases left unmatched: 6. Germline CDR1 and CDR2: MNHEY and SVGAGI. In DNA, the CDR3 is TGTGCCAGCAGTTACCCCACGACTAGCGGTTCCTACGAGCAGTACTTC. It specifies CASSYPTTSGSYEQYF.

The DNA for the CDR3 is TGTGCCAGTAGTAACAGAATTCAAACAGATACGCAGTATTTT. Translating gives CASSNRIQTDTQYF. The genes are TRBV19 and TRBJ2-3; D not certain. Per germline, CDR1 LNHDA and CDR2 SQIVND (reference sequence). V lost 4 bases and J 3 bases, leaving 11 bases between the germline ends. The CDR3 consists of 14 residues.

Remarks on this clone: The same CDR3 is also encoded by other DNA sequences in this sample. The gene calls are TRBV27 and TRBJ1-1; perhaps TRBD1 as D (5 bases). V was cut by 10 bases and J by 0 bases, with 9 bases left in between. The CDR3 covers 12 residues. Germline-derived CDR1 and CDR2 are MNHEY and SMNVEV (reference sequence). Written as DNA, the CDR3 is TGTGCCACCAGGGCTATGAACACTGAAGCTTTCTTT. This codes for CATRAMNTEAFF.

V usage is TRBV6-5 and J usage is TRBJ2-1; the D call may be TRBD1 or TRBD2 (5 bases each). In germline, CDR1 is MNHEY, CDR2 SVGAGI. The V end was cut by 6 bases, the J end by 5 bases, with 11 bases between. The length of the CDR3 is 13 residues. CDR3 coding DNA: TGTGCCAGCAGAGACGGGGCGCACAATGAGCAGTTCTTC. The encoded protein is CASRDGAHNEQFF.

Only one count was recorded for this clone. The genes are TRBV7-9 and TRBJ2-1; D perhaps matches TRBD2 (6 bases). Looked up from germline, CDR1 is SEHNR and CDR2 is FQNEAQ (reference sequence). Trimming pared 1 base from V and 0 bases from J, leaving 10 bases between. CDR3 size: 16 residues. This CDR3 is CASSLVVGSSYNEQFF. The CDR3 DNA reads as TGTGCCAGCAGCTTAGTAGTCGGGAGCTCCTACAATGAGCAGTTCTTC.